This paragraph covers one TCR beta chain sequence. The antigen remains unidentified. The CDR3 has 13 residues. Germline V CDR1 and CDR2: MNHEY, SVGAGI. With 6 bases removed from V and 3 bases from J, the gap between germline ends came to 10 bases. This record belongs to a study of T cell responses to AZD1222 COVID-19 vaccine. Background on the study: Analysis merged second doses at about 4 or about 12 weeks.

Study-wide findings and caveats: CD4 TCRs linked to vaccination spanned spike, dominating at 160-218 and 743-854. Females outnumbered males among donors, who were mostly white British; clonal diversity was possibly underestimated. Scientists sampled the repertoires only once the peak T cell response had passed.

The assay was immunoSEQ multiplex PCR, and TCRdb's table has in-frame clones only and misses some. The sample yields around 200,000 clones, around nine tenths seen once. The sequencing used peripheral blood, collected on day 0 of AZD1222 vaccination. This clonotype was sampled from an adult in good health. The V and J genes are TRBV6-5 and TRBJ2-3; D remains ambiguous. The CDR3 loop reads CASSRLGTDTQYF. CDR3 in DNA: TGTGCCAGCAGCCGTCTCGGAACAGATACGCAGTATTTT.